One sample yielded the 14 T cell receptor beta chains listed below, sequenced in a study of siplizumab effects on memory and regulatory T cells. Using immunoSEQ multiplex PCR, the repertoire was profiled, and TCRdb retains in-frame clones only, with some absent. The table records about 40,000 clones, 89% of them present only once. The sequenced material came from naive CD4+ T cells sorted from blood. The receptors shown here come from a human donor in good health.

V usage is TRBV6-5 and J usage is TRBJ1-2; D may be TRBD1 (5 bases). In germline, CDR1 is MNHEY, CDR2 SVGAGI. CDR3 length: 12 amino acids. V was trimmed by 5 bases and J by 6 bases, leaving 10 bases between them. The CDR3 region has the DNA TGTGCCAGCAGTAATGGGGGTCATGGCTACACCTTC. It yields the protein CASSNGGHGYTF.

The rearrangement joins TRBV18 to TRBJ1-1; D remains unclear. Germline CDR1 and CDR2: KGHSH and LQKENI. The CDR3 covers 15 residues. Deletions cut 2 bases from V and 3 bases from J, with 13 bases between. The CDR3 DNA is TGTGCCAGCTCACCAGATCCGGGTGGGGACACTGAAGCTTTCTTT. Amino acid sequence: CASSPDPGGDTEAFF. Variable domain in full (rest from reference TRBV18 and TRBJ1-1): NAGVMQNPRHLVRRRGQEARLRCSPMKGHSHVYWYRQLPEEGLKFMVYLQKENIIDESGMPKERFSAEFPKEGPSILRIQQVVRGDSAAYFCASSPDPGGDTEAFFGQGTRLTVV.

This chain links TRBV18 with TRBJ1-2; 12 bases are a match to TRBD1. The germline CDR1 and CDR2 sequences are KGHSH and LQKENI. V shed 3 bases, J shed 3 bases, and the junction held 2 bases outside the gene matches. The length of the CDR3 is 15 residues. As DNA, the CDR3 is TGTGCCAGCTCACCGGGGACAGGGGGCGACTATGGCTACACCTTC. This translates into CASSPGTGGDYGYTF. Full variable domain (outside the CDR3, taken from reference TRBV18 and TRBJ1-2): NAGVMQNPRHLVRRRGQEARLRCSPMKGHSHVYWYRQLPEEGLKFMVYLQKENIIDESGMPKERFSAEFPKEGPSILRIQQVVRGDSAAYFCASSPGTGGDYGYTFGSGTRLTVV.

V usage is TRBV30 and J usage is TRBJ1-1; tentative D call: TRBD1 (6 bases). Deletions cut 4 bases from V and 2 bases from J, with 20 bases between. The CDR3 covers 16 residues. Germline values: CDR1 GTSNPN, CDR2 SVGIG (reference sequence). CDR3 sequence: CAWKDAGESLNTEAFF. CDR3 nucleotides: TGTGCCTGGAAGGATGCAGGGGAATCCCTCAACACTGAAGCTTTCTTT.

This chain links TRBV21-1 with TRBJ2-7; the table's D call of TRBD2 was not tested on the DNA. TRBV21-1 is termed a pseudogene. The CDR3 runs to 15 residues. The CDR3 sequence: CASSLKRGRAYEQYF. The CDR3 coding sequence is TGTGCCAGCAGCTTGAAGCGGGGCAGGGCTTACGAGCAGTACTTC.

The V call is TRBV30, the J call TRBJ1-1; D is unresolved. In germline, CDR1 is GTSNPN, CDR2 SVGIG (reference sequence). The CDR3 spans 14 residues. V dropped 1 base and J dropped 5 bases, with 14 bases sitting between them. CDR3 in DNA: TGTGCCTGGAGTGCATATGTGTTAGGGACTGAAGCTTTCTTT. This sequence encodes CAWSAYVLGTEAFF.

This sequence joins TRBV27 and TRBJ1-1; possibly TRBD1 for D (6 bases). The V and J ends lost 6 bases and 2 bases respectively, with 10 bases between them. In germline, CDR1 is MNHEY, CDR2 SMNVEV (reference sequence). This CDR3 contains 13 residues. The CDR3 DNA follows: TGTGCCAGCAGAAACAGGGTTAACACTGAAGCTTTCTTT. This translates into CASRNRVNTEAFF.

There are a few counts of this clone. One end of the junction varies from germline; a read error may be responsible. The CDR3 DNA sequence: TGTGCCAGCTCGCCACAGACAGAGCGGGCCACTGAAGCTTTCTTT. Amino acids: CASSPQTERATEAFF. The V and J genes are TRBV18 and TRBJ1-1; a weak D match, TRBD1 (5 bases). CDR3 length: 15 residues. Germline CDR1 reads KGHSH; CDR2 reads LQKENI.

The chain links TRBV29-1 to TRBJ1-1; D remains ambiguous. Germline lookup yields CDR1 SQVTM and CDR2 ANQGSEA. CDR3 length: 14 residues. V dropped 7 bases and J dropped 0 bases, with 15 bases sitting between them. The DNA of the CDR3 is TGCAGCGGTAACAGCGTTCTCATGAACACTGAAGCTTTCTTT. It codes for CSGNSVLMNTEAFF.

V gene TRBV18 combines with J gene TRBJ1-2, with D hard to call. This CDR3 is built from 16 residues. V shed 0 bases and J shed 2 bases, with 13 bases lying between them. Germline lookup yields CDR1 KGHSH and CDR2 LQKENI. This chain's CDR3 is CASSPPYSRINYGYTF. CDR3 coding DNA: TGTGCCAGCTCACCACCGTATAGCAGAATCAACTATGGCTACACCTTC.

The chain carries TRBV10-3 and TRBJ1-5; D unclear. The ends were cut back, 0 bases at V and 2 bases at J, with 5 bases in the middle. The CDR3 is 14 residues long. The germline CDR1 and CDR2 sequences are ENHRY and SYGVKD. CDR3 DNA sequence: TGTGCCATCAGTGAGTCAGACGGCAATCAGCCCCAGCATTTT. As protein: CAISESDGNQPQHF.

The chain has TRBV18 and TRBJ1-3; D not certain. The CDR3 loop spans 15 amino acids. Trimming pared 1 base from V and 3 bases from J, leaving 10 bases between. Germline-derived CDR1 and CDR2 are KGHSH and LQKENI. CDR3 residues: CASSPQSEGGNTIYF. DNA of the CDR3: TGTGCCAGCTCACCACAAAGCGAGGGTGGAAACACCATATATTTT. Looking up the rest from reference TRBV18 and TRBJ1-3 gives the full variable domain: NAGVMQNPRHLVRRRGQEARLRCSPMKGHSHVYWYRQLPEEGLKFMVYLQKENIIDESGMPKERFSAEFPKEGPSILRIQQVVRGDSAAYFCASSPQSEGGNTIYFGEGSWLTVV.

This chain uses TRBV2 with TRBJ2-7; D not resolved. This CDR3 has 12 amino acids. V was clipped by 7 bases and J by 4 bases, with 11 bases between them. Per the germline V gene, CDR1 is SNHLY and CDR2 is FYNNEI. For the CDR3, the DNA is TGTGCCAGCAAAGATTTGAATTACGAGCAGTACTTC. Amino acids: CASKDLNYEQYF.

V is TRBV6-1 and J is TRBJ2-7; 12 bases line up with TRBD2. With V trimmed by 1 base and J by 3 bases, 4 bases remained unmatched. The CDR3 runs to 16 residues. Germline V lookup: CDR1 MNHNS, CDR2 SASEGT. The CDR3 reads CASSEGTSGAFYEQYF. CDR3 in DNA: TGTGCCAGCAGTGAAGGGACTAGCGGGGCCTTCTACGAGCAGTACTTC.